This TCR beta chain came from a study of blood T cell repertoires in COVID-19. Sequenced by immunoSEQ multiplex PCR; TCRdb stores in-frame clones only, minus some. The sample consists of 150,000 to 200,000 clones, about nine tenths of them appearing once. Deletions cut 2 bases from V and 8 bases from J, with 12 bases between. CDR3 size: 14 residues. Germline V gives CDR1 LNHDA, CDR2 SQIVND (reference sequence). This chain connects TRBV19 to TRBJ1-4; maybe TRBD1 (6 bases). The sequenced material came from peripheral blood. This TCR came from a man between 65 and 85 years old with acute or convalescent COVID-19. The CDR3 DNA follows: TGTGCCAGTAGTATACAGGGGATTGACGAAAAACTGTTTTTT. This sequence encodes CASSIQGIDEKLFF.